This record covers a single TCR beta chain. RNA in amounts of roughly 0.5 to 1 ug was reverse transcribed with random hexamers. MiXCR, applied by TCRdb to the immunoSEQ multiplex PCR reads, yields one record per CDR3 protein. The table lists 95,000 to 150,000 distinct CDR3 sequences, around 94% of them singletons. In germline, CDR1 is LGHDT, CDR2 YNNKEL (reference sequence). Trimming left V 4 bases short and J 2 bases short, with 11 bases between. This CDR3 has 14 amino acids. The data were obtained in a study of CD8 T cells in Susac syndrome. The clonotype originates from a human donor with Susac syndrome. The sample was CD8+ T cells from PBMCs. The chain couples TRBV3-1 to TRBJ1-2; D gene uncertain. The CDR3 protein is CASSPAGMNYGYTF. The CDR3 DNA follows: TGTGCCAGCAGCCCCGCCGGCATGAACTATGGCTACACCTTC.